The clone carrying this TCR beta chain qualifies as medium-sized (0.01 to 0.1%). The antigen remains unidentified. This table comes from immunoSEQ multiplex PCR, and its TCRdb copy is limited to in-frame clones, with some not included. The sample lists about 120,000 clones; roughly two thirds were seen once. This CDR3 contains 12 residues. Germline values: CDR1 SGHVS, CDR2 FQNEAQ. The V end lost 1 base, the J end lost 2 bases, and 3 bases lay between the germline ends. This specimen comes from a study of shared clonotypes between healthy human individuals. Findings of the study overall: Clonotype sharing across donors was expected to vary with sequencing depth.

The origin of this receptor is a young woman in good health. The chain couples TRBV7-8 to TRBJ2-7, with D hard to call. Sequencing input: memory CD8+ T cells sorted from blood. Stated subset: CD45RO+ cells pooled with CCR7-negative TemRA cells. CDR3 DNA sequence: TGTGCCAGCAGCTTAGTCACCTACGAGCAGTACTTC. Its protein is CASSLVTYEQYF.